This entry features one T cell receptor (beta chain) sequence. The sample originates from a study of blood T cell repertoires in COVID-19. At the level of the study: Nucleic acid was either cDNA or gDNA, and it came from T cells, B-cell-depleted T cells, or PBMCs.

Authors' analysis steps: Cell counts per sample came from amplifying reference gene primers. TCRdb keeps only in-frame clones here, not all; method: immunoSEQ multiplex PCR. The V and J calls and clone size are taken from that table; D and trimming were inferred from the DNA. This sample has fewer than 200,000 clones; about 80% occur once, and the top ten carry less than 5.5%. Trimming removed 3 bases from V and 1 base from J, with 10 bases in between. This CDR3 contains 15 residues. Germline V gives CDR1 SGHTA, CDR2 FQGNSA. The cohort comprised adults aged about 18 to 100 years residing in approximately 25 US areas. Allocation to cohorts depended on clinical history reported by the participants.

V and J are TRBV7-2 and TRBJ2-1; possible D gene TRBD2, 6 bases. The sequence was obtained from a woman aged 55-70 years with acute COVID-19. Sequences were obtained from PBMCs or T cells enriched from blood (not recorded which). The CDR3 sequence is CASSFWRGSYNEQFF. CDR3 in DNA: TGTGCCAGCAGCTTCTGGCGGGGATCCTACAATGAGCAGTTCTTC. Full variable domain (rest looked up from reference TRBV7-2 and TRBJ2-1): GAGVSQSPSNKVTEKGKDVELRCDPISGHTALYWYRQSLGQGLEFLIYFQGNSAPDKSGLPSDRFSAERTGGSVSTLTIQRTQQEDSAVYLCASSFWRGSYNEQFFGPGTRLTVL.